This section outlines one TCR beta chain sequence together with its context. Authors' data handling: The assay estimated nucleated cells by amplifying reference gene primers. Produced via immunoSEQ multiplex PCR; TCRdb's table is partial and in-frame only. V, J and clone size are those of that table, while D and trimming were read from the DNA. The data show about 480,000 clones, 85% to 90% seen once. This specimen comes from a study of blood T cell repertoires in COVID-19. The overall study: The samples span acute and convalescent COVID-19 from the United States, Italy and Spain.

The CDR3 has 12 residues. V shed 5 bases and J 3 bases; nucleotides not matched to a gene: 3. Germline assignment: CDR1 SQVTM and CDR2 ANQGSEA. Enrolment of Seattle patients took place during active infection, and they were followed longitudinally. The chain couples TRBV29-1 to TRBJ1-2, with TRBD1 matching 7 bases. Sequenced sample: peripheral blood. The TCR comes from a man younger than 35 with COVID-19, enrolled during active disease. CDR3 DNA sequence: TGCAGCGTTACCGGGACAGACTATGGCTACACCTTC. This codes for CSVTGTDYGYTF. The full variable domain, in which reference TRBV29-1 and TRBJ1-2 provide the parts outside the CDR3, is SAVISQKPSRDICQRGTSLTIQCQVDSQVTMMFWYRQQPGQSLTLIATANQGSEATYESGFVIDKFPISRPNLTFSTLTVSNMSPEDSSIYLCSVTGTDYGYTFGSGTRLTVV.